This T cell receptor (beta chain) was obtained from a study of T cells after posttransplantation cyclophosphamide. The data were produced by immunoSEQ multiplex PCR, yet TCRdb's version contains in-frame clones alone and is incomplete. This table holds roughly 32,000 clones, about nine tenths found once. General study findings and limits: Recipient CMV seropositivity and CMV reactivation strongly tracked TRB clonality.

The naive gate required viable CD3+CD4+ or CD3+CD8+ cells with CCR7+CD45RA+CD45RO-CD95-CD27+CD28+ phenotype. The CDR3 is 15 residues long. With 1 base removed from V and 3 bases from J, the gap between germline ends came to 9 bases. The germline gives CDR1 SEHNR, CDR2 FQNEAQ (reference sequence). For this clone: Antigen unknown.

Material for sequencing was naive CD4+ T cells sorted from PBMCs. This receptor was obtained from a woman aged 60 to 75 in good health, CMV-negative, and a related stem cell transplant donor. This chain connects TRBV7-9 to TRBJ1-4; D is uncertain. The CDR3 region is CASSLEEGANEKLFF. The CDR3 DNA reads TGTGCCAGCAGCTTAGAAGAGGGAGCTAATGAAAAACTGTTTTTT.